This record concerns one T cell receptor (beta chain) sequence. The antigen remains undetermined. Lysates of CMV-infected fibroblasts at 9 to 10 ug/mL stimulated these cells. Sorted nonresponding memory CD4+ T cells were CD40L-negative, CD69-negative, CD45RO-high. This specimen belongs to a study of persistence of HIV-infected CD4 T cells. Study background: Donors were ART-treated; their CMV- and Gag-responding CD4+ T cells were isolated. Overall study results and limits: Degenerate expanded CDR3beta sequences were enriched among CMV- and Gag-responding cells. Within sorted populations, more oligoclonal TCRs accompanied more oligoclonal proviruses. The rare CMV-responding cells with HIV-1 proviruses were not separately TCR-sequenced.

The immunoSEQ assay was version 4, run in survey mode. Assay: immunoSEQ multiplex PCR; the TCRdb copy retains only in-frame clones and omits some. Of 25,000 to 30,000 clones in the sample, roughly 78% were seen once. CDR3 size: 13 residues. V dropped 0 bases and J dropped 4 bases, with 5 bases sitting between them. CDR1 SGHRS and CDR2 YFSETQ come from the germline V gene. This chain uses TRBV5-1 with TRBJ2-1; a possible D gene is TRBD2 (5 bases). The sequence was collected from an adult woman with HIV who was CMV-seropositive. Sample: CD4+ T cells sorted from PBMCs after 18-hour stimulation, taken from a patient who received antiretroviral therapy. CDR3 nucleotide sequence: TGCGCCAGCAGCTTGGGAGGGTACAATGAGCAGTTCTTC. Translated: CASSLGGYNEQFF.